These T cell receptor beta chains were read from a single sample in a study of shared clonotypes between healthy human individuals. The table came from immunoSEQ multiplex PCR; TCRdb's copy has only in-frame clones and leaves some out. The sample lists about 1.5 million clones; around 98% were seen once. Specimen: naive CD4+ T cells sorted from blood. The receptors originated from a man aged 30-40 years in good health. CDR3s include the opening cysteine and the closing phenylalanine or tryptophan. Each record gives: V gene, clone size, J gene, D gene, CDR3 protein, CDR3 DNA. The D gene is left open where the match is weak. Some rows mark clone size as missing; the rest say once, few, many or name a class of expanded clone.

TRBV2	NA	TRBJ1-5	NA	CASRRANQPQHF	TGTGCCAGCAGACGTGCGAATCAGCCCCAGCATTTT
TRBV29-1	NA	TRBJ2-3	TRBD2	CSVEGFGGRIDTQYF	TGCAGCGTTGAAGGATTTGGCGGGAGAATAGATACGCAGTATTTT
TRBV27	NA	TRBJ1-2	TRBD1	CAKTTGLYGYTF	TGTGCCAAGACGACAGGGCTGTATGGCTACACCTTC
TRBV28	NA	TRBJ2-2	NA	CASSKILGARSTGELFF	TGTGCCAGCTCCAAAATTTTAGGGGCGCGGTCCACCGGGGAGCTGTTTTTT
TRBV6-6	NA	TRBJ1-2	NA	CASTPSPGDSGYGYTF	TGTGCCAGCACTCCCTCCCCAGGGGATAGCGGCTATGGCTACACCTTC
TRBV14	NA	TRBJ2-5	TRBD1	CASSTLDRDRETQYF	TGTGCCAGCAGCACTCTAGACAGGGACAGGGAGACCCAGTACTTC
TRBV6-4	NA	TRBJ2-1	NA	CASSVSPSYSYNEQFF	TGTGCCAGCAGTGTGTCTCCCTCATACTCCTACAATGAGCAGTTCTTC
TRBV19	NA	TRBJ2-7	TRBD1	CARTSQVGPGGMYEQYF	TGTGCCAGGACATCCCAGGTCGGGCCAGGGGGTATGTACGAGCAGTACTTC
TRBV28	NA	TRBJ1-4	NA	CASSSPYRETNEKLFF	TGTGCCAGCAGTTCCCCCTACAGAGAAACTAATGAAAAACTGTTTTTT
TRBV5-1	NA	TRBJ2-3	NA	CASSLDPGAVTDTQYF	TGCGCCAGCAGCTTGGATCCGGGAGCGGTGACAGATACGCAGTATTTT
TRBV7-7	NA	TRBJ2-2	TRBD2	CASSLRLASGSPGELFF	TGTGCCAGCAGCTTACGTTTGGCTAGCGGGAGCCCCGGGGAGCTGTTTTTT
TRBV4-1	NA	TRBJ2-3	NA	CASSQDRLPTDTQYF	TGCGCCAGCAGCCAAGACCGACTGCCCACAGATACGCAGTATTTT
TRBV9	NA	TRBJ2-1	NA	CASSPQSGSHRDNEQFF	TGTGCCAGCAGCCCCCAGAGCGGGTCTCATAGAGACAATGAGCAGTTCTTC
TRBV11-2	NA	TRBJ2-1	TRBD2	CASSSLAGRNNEQFF	TGTGCCAGCAGCTCACTAGCGGGACGTAACAATGAGCAGTTCTTC
TRBV18	NA	TRBJ1-5	TRBD1	CASSPRDSLSNQPQHF	TGTGCCAGCTCACCTAGGGACAGTCTGAGCAATCAGCCCCAGCATTTT
TRBV27	NA	TRBJ2-1	TRBD2	CASSLWARASGKPYNEQFF	TGTGCCAGCAGTTTATGGGCCCGGGCTAGCGGGAAGCCCTACAATGAGCAGTTCTTC
TRBV7-9	NA	TRBJ2-5	TRBD1	CASSLRQGQETQYF	TGTGCCAGCAGCTTGCGACAGGGCCAAGAGACCCAGTACTTC
TRBV28	NA	TRBJ2-7	NA	CASSYSDRPYEQYF	TGTGCCAGCAGTTACTCTGACAGGCCGTACGAGCAGTACTTC
TRBV27	NA	TRBJ2-5	NA	CASSPPRSRETQYF	TGTGCCAGCAGCCCACCGCGCTCTAGGGAGACCCAGTACTTC
TRBV6-5	NA	TRBJ2-1	TRBD2	CASSYLGGRVDEQFF	TGTGCCAGCAGTTACCTGGGCGGGAGGGTAGATGAGCAGTTCTTC
TRBV15	NA	TRBJ2-5	TRBD1	CATSSDRGETQYF	TGTGCCACCAGCAGTGACAGGGGAGAGACCCAGTACTTC
TRBV14	NA	TRBJ2-5	NA	CASSQQIQETQYF	TGTGCCAGCAGCCAGCAGATCCAAGAGACCCAGTACTTC
TRBV6-5	NA	TRBJ1-4	NA	CASSYSGRDEKLFF	TGTGCCAGCAGTTACTCGGGACGGGATGAAAAACTGTTTTTT
TRBV19	NA	TRBJ2-1	TRBD1	CASSIRDSLSNEQFF	TGTGCCAGTAGTATAAGGGACAGTCTTAGCAATGAGCAGTTCTTC
TRBV18	NA	TRBJ1-3	NA	CASSPRSGAAGNTIYF	TGTGCCAGCTCACCGCGAAGCGGGGCGGCTGGAAACACCATATATTTT
TRBV6-1	NA	TRBJ1-4	NA	CASSEVPNEKLFF	TGTGCCAGCAGTGAAGTGCCGAATGAAAAACTGTTTTTT
TRBV2	once	TRBJ1-2	NA	CASRSLGSYGYTF	TGTGCCAGCAGATCCCTCGGGTCCTATGGCTACACCTTC
TRBV7-9	NA	TRBJ1-1	NA	CASSLVGGDTAEAFF	TGTGCCAGCAGCTTAGTTGGGGGGGATACGGCTGAAGCTTTCTTT
TRBV5-1	once	TRBJ2-2	NA	CASSLGVGTGELFF	TGCGCCAGCAGCTTGGGGGTAGGAACCGGGGAGCTGTTTTTT
TRBV6-5	NA	TRBJ2-1	TRBD2	CASTRRTSGGNEQFF	TGTGCCAGCACCCGCCGGACTAGCGGGGGAAATGAGCAGTTCTTC
TRBV9	NA	TRBJ1-2	NA	CASSVSEGYGYTF	TGTGCCAGCAGCGTATCCGAGGGGTATGGCTACACCTTC
TRBV14	NA	TRBJ1-1	NA	CASSRWARVDTEAFF	TGTGCCAGCAGCCGATGGGCAAGGGTCGACACTGAAGCTTTCTTT
TRBV9	NA	TRBJ2-7	TRBD2	CASSVDLAGVYEQYF	TGTGCCAGCAGCGTAGACTTAGCGGGAGTGTACGAGCAGTACTTC